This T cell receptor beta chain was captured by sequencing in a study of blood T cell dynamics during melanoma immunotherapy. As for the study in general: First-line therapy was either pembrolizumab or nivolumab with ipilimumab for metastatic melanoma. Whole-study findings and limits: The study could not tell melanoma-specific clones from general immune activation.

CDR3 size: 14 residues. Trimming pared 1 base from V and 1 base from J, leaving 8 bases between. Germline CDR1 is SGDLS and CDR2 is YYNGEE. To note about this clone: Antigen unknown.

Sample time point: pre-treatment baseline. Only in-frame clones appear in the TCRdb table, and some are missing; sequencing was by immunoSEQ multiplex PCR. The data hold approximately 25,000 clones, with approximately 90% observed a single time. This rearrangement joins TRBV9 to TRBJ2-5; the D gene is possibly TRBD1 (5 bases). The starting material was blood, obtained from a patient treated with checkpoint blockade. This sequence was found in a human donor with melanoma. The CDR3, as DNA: TGTGCCAGCAGCGTATCGGACATCCAAGAGACCCAGTACTTC. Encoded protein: CASSVSDIQETQYF. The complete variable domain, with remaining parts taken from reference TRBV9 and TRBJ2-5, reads DSGVTQTPKHLITATGQRVTLRCSPRSGDLSVYWYQQSLDQGLQFLIQYYNGEERAKGNILERFSAQQFPDLHSELNLSSLELGDSALYFCASSVSDIQETQYFGPGTRLLVL.